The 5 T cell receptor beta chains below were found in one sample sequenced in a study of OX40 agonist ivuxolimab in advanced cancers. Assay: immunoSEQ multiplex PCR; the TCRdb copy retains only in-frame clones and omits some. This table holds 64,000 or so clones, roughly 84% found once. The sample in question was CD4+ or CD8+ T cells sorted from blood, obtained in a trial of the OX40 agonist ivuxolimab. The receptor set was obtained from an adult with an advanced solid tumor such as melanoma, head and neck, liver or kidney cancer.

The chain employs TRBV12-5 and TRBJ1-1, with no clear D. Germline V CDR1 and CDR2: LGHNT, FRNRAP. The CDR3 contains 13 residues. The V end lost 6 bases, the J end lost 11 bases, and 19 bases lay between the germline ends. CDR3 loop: CASGPRRSEHAFF. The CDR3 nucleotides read TGTGCTAGTGGCCCTAGGAGATCCGAACACGCTTTCTTT.

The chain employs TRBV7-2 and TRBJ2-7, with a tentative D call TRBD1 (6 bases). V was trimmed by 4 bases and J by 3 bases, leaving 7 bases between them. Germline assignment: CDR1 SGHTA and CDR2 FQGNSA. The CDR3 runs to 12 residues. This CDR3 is CASSSTGYEQYF. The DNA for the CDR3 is TGTGCCAGCAGCTCGACAGGCTACGAGCAGTACTTC.

The CDR3 spells CASSLTSGGRDEQFF. CDR3 coding DNA: TGTGCCAGCAGCTTAACCAGCGGGGGGAGAGATGAGCAGTTCTTC. The rearrangement joins TRBV7-3 to TRBJ2-1; 9 bases fit TRBD2. CDR1 is SGHTA and CDR2 is FQGTGA in the germline V gene. This CDR3 has 15 residues. The trim removed 0 bases at V and 8 bases at J, leaving 5 bases unmatched.

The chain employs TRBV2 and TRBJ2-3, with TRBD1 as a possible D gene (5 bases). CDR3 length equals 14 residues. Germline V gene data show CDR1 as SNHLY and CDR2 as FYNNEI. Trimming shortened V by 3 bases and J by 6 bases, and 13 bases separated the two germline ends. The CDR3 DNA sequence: TGTGCCAGCAGTGACCAGGGTGGAGAGGATACGCAGTATTTT. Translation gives CASSDQGGEDTQYF.

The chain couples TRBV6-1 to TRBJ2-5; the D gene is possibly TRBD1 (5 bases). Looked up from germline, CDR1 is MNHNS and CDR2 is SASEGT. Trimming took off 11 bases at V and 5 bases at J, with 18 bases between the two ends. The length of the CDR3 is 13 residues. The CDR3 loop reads CAGAQGPRETQYF. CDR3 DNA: TGTGCCGGCGCCCAGGGCCCTCGGGAGACCCAGTACTTC.